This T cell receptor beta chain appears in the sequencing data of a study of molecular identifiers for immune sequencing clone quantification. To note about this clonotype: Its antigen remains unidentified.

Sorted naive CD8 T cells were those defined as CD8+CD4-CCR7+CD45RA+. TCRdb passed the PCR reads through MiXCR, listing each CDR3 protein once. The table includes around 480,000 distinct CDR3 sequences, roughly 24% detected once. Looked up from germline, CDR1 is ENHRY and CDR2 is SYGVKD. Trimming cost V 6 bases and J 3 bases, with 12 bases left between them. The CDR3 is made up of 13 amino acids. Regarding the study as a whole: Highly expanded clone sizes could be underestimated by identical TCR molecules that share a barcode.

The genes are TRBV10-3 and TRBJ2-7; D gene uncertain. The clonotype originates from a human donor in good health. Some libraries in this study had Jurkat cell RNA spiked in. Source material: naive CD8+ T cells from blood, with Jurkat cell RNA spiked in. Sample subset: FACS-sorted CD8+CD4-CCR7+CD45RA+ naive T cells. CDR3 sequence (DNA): TGTGCCATCAGGCCCGAGAACCTCTACGAGCAGTACTTC. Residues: CAIRPENLYEQYF.